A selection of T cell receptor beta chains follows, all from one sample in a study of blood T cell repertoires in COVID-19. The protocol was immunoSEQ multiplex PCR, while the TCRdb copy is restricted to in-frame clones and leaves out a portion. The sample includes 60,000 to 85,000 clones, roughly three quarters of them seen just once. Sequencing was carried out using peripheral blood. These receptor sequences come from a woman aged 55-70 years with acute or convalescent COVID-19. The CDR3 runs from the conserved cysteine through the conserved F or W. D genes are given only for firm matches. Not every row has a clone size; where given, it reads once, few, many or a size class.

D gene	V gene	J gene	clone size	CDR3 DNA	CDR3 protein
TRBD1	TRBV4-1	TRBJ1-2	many	TGCGCCAGCAGCCAAGATAGCCCGGGACAGGGGGCGTATGGCTACACCTTC	CASSQDSPGQGAYGYTF
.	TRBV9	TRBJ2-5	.	TGTGCCAGCAGCGTAACGGACAGCCTTCAAGAGACCCAGTACTTC	CASSVTDSLQETQYF
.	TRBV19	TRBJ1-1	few	TGTGCCAGTAGTATTGCGTCGAACACTGAAGCTTTCTTT	CASSIASNTEAFF
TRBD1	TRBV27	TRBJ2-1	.	TGTGCCAGCAGGTACGGATCAGGGGGCGGGAATGAGCAGTTCTTC	CASRYGSGGGNEQFF
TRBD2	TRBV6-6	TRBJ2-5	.	TGTGCCAGCAGTTGGGCGGGGGGGAAAGAGACCCAGTACTTC	CASSWAGGKETQYF
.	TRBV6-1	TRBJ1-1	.	TGTGCCAGCAGTGAAAGATCCCCCGGGAACACTGAAGCTTTCTTT	CASSERSPGNTEAFF
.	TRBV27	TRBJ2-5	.	TGTGCCAGCAGTTTAGAGGGACAAGAGACCCAGTACTTC	CASSLEGQETQYF
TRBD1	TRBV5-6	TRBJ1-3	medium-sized	TGTGCCAGCTCTGCCAGGGGGCTAGGATCTGGAAACACCATATATTTT	CASSARGLGSGNTIYF
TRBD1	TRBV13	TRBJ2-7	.	TGTGCCAGCAGTGACTCCATCGGGACAGGGGGCGGATACGAGCAGTACTTC	CASSDSIGTGGGYEQYF
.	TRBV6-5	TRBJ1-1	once	TGTGCCAGCAGTCCCTTTCGTGGCTCGGGAGCTTTCTTT	CASSPFRGSGAFF
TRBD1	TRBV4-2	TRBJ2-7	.	TGTGCCAGCAGCCAAGCCCGGGACAGAGGCTACGAGCAGTACTTC	CASSQARDRGYEQYF
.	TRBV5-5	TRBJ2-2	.	TGTGCCAGCAGTCAGGGTGGGGGCTCGAGCACCGGGGAGCTGTTTTTT	CASSQGGGSSTGELFF
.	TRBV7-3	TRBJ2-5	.	TGTGCCAGCAGCTCCAACAGGGAAGAGACCCAGTACTTC	CASSSNREETQYF
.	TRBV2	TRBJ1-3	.	TGTGCCAGCAGCGAACCAACAGGGATCTCTGGAAACACCATATATTTT	CASSEPTGISGNTIYF
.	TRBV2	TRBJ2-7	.	TGTGCCAGCAGCCCCAGAGCGCTCTACGAGCAGTACTTC	CASSPRALYEQYF
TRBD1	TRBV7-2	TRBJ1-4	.	TGTGCCAGCAGCACGCGGACAGGGGGGTATGAAAAACTGTTTTTT	CASSTRTGGYEKLFF
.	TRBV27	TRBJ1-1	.	TGTGCCAGCAGTGCCCACAGGGAGAACACTGAAGCTTTCTTT	CASSAHRENTEAFF
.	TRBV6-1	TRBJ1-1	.	TGTGCCAGCAGTGACGGCGGGTTGAACACTGAAGCTTTCTTT	CASSDGGLNTEAFF
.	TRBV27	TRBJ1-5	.	TGTGCCAGCAGTTTTCGAGATCAGCCCCAGCATTTT	CASSFRDQPQHF
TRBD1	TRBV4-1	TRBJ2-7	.	TGCGCCAGCAGCCAAGAATGGGGGGGTCTGGGACAGGGGACATCCTACGAGCAGTACTTC	CASSQEWGGLGQGTSYEQYF
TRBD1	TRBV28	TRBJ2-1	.	TGTGCCAGCAGGCGGGACAGGGGACTCTACAATGAGCAGTTCTTC	CASRRDRGLYNEQFF
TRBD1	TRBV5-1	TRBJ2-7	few	TGCGCCAGCAGCCGTGGAGACAGGGACTCCTACGAGCAGTACTTC	CASSRGDRDSYEQYF
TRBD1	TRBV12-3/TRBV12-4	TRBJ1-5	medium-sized	TGTGCCAGCAGCCCCGGGACAGGGGGCTTCCAGCATTTT	CASSPGTGGFQHF
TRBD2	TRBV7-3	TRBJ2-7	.	TGTGCCAGCAGCTCGGCTAGCGGGGGTTCCTACGAGCAGTACTTC	CASSSASGGSYEQYF
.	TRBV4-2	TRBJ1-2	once	TGTGCCAGCAGCCAAGATCCAGTACCGGATCGTCTGGGCGGCTACACCTTC	CASSQDPVPDRLGGYTF
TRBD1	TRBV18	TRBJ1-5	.	TGTGCCAGCTCACCGGGACAGGGAACGGTGGGCCAGCCCCAGCATTTT	CASSPGQGTVGQPQHF
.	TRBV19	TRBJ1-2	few	TGTGCCAGTAGTATGCCCCCCGGAGGAGGGCTTTATGGCTACACCTTC	CASSMPPGGGLYGYTF
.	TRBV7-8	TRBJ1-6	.	TGTGCCAGCAGCTTAGAGAGCTCCTATAATTCACCCCTCCACTTT	CASSLESSYNSPLHF
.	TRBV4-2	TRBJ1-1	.	TGTGCCAGCCTGCGGGGGAATCGGGGTGAAGCTTTCTTT	CASLRGNRGEAFF
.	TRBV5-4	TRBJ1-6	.	TGTGCCAGCAGCTCGGCACGGGAGAGGACCTATAATTCACCCCTCCACTTT	CASSSARERTYNSPLHF
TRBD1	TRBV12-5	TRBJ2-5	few	TGTGCTAGTGGTCCCGGGACAGGGGAGACCCAGTACTTC	CASGPGTGETQYF
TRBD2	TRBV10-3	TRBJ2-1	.	TGTGCCATCAGTGAGTCGACTAGCACCAAGAACAATGAGCAGTTCTTC	CAISESTSTKNNEQFF
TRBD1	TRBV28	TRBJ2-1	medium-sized	TGTGCCAGCAGTTCCGGGACAGTCAATGAGCAGTTCTTC	CASSSGTVNEQFF
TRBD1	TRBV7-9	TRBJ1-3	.	TGTGCCAGCAGCCCGACAGGGGGCTACGGAAACACCATATATTTT	CASSPTGGYGNTIYF
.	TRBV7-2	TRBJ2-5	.	TGTGCCAGCAGCTTAGGGTATCGGGGGGAGACCCAGTACTTC	CASSLGYRGETQYF
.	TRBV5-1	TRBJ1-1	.	TGCGCCAGCAGGGAGGGGAGCCTTTTGAACACTGAAGCTTTCTTT	CASREGSLLNTEAFF
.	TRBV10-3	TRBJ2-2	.	TGTGCCATCGGAACCCCATCCAGGGACACCGGGGAGCTGTTTTTT	CAIGTPSRDTGELFF
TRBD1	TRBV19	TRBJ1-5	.	TGTGCCAGTAGTAATGGTCCAGGGGGTAGTCAGCCCCAGCATTTT	CASSNGPGGSQPQHF
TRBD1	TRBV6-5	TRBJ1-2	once	TGTGCCAGCGGCCTCACGACAGGGGGGCACTATGGCTACACCTTC	CASGLTTGGHYGYTF
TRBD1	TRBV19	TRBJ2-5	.	TGTGCCAGTAGAGGGACAGGGCGTGAGACCCAGTACTTC	CASRGTGRETQYF
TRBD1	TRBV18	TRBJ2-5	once	TGTGCCAGCTCACCGCTGGGTCCGGGACAGGGGGGAGAGACCCAGTACTTC	CASSPLGPGQGGETQYF
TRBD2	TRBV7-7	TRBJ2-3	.	TGTGCTAGCAGCTTAGGTGGAGTAGCGGGGCCCACAGATACGCAGTATTTT	CASSLGGVAGPTDTQYF
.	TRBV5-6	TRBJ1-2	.	TGTGCCAGCAGCTTGAGGGGAGGCTACACCTTC	CASSLRGGYTF
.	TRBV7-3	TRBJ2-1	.	TGTGCCAGCAGCTTATCGCAGGGCCTCTACAATGAGCAGTTCTTC	CASSLSQGLYNEQFF
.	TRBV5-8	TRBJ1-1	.	TGTGCCAGCAGGTCGACAGCGAACACTGAAGCTTTCTTT	CASRSTANTEAFF
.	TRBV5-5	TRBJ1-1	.	TGTGCCAGCAGCTTTGGAGGGAACACTGAAGCTTTCTTT	CASSFGGNTEAFF
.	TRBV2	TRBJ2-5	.	TGTGCCAGCAGTGACAGGCCTTCTACGCAAGAGACCCAGTACTTC	CASSDRPSTQETQYF
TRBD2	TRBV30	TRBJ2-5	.	TGTGCCTGGTCGGGACTAGCGGGATTCGAGACCCAGTACTTC	CAWSGLAGFETQYF
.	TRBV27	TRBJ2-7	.	TGTGCCAGCAGTAAGGACAGACTTACCTACGAGCAGTACTTC	CASSKDRLTYEQYF
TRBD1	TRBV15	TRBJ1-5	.	TGTGCCACCAGCCCCGGACAGGCCGGGAATCAGCCCCAGCATTTT	CATSPGQAGNQPQHF
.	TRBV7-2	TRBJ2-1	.	TGTGCCAGCAGCTTAATAGGGGCGGGGAATGAGCAGTTCTTC	CASSLIGAGNEQFF
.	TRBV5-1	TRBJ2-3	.	TGCGCCAGCAGCTTGAGTGGCGGCGCCACAGATACGCAGTATTTT	CASSLSGGATDTQYF
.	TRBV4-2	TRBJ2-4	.	TGTGCCAGCAGCCAAGAGGTCAGGGTGGGGAACATTCAGTACTTC	CASSQEVRVGNIQYF
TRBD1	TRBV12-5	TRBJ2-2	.	TGTGCTAGTGGTCCCCTGGGACAGGGTCGTGACACCGGGGAGCTGTTTTTT	CASGPLGQGRDTGELFF
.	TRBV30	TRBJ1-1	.	TGTGCCTGGAGACAGCCCCCCCGTAACACTGAAGCTTTCTTT	CAWRQPPRNTEAFF
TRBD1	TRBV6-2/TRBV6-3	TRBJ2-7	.	TGTGCCAGCAGTTACGGGGGACAGAACGAGCAGTACTTC	CASSYGGQNEQYF